These T cell receptor beta chains were read from a single sample in a study of post-analysis software for immune sequencing data. TCRdb itself ran the PCR reads through MiXCR, one entry per CDR3 protein. The table has about 540,000 distinct CDR3 sequences, less than 40% seen once. The sample consisted of blood. These receptors all come from a girl aged 2 to 17 with multiple sclerosis. The CDR3 runs from the conserved cysteine through the conserved F or W. D genes are given only for firm matches. Size values are once, few and many counts, or a class for expanded clones, and some rows have none.

clone size	D gene	V gene	J gene	CDR3 protein	CDR3 DNA
NA	NA	TRBV12-3/TRBV12-4	TRBJ2-3	CASTQHQGRADTQYF	TGTGCCAGCACCCAACACCAGGGGAGGGCGGATACGCAGTATTTT
NA	TRBD2	TRBV13	TRBJ2-1	CASSLGFERGADYNEQFF	TGTGCCAGCAGCTTAGGCTTCGAGCGGGGGGCAGACTACAATGAGCAGTTCTTC
NA	TRBD1	TRBV7-3	TRBJ2-1	CASSLTGELSYNEQFF	TGTGCCAGCAGCCTGACAGGGGAGTTGTCCTACAATGAGCAGTTCTTC
few	TRBD1	TRBV27	TRBJ1-1	CASSPWTGVNEAFF	TGTGCCAGCAGTCCTTGGACAGGGGTGAATGAAGCTTTCTTT
few	TRBD1	TRBV20-1	TRBJ2-7	CSAGGQGDEQYF	TGCAGTGCTGGGGGACAGGGCGACGAGCAGTACTTC
few	TRBD2	TRBV29-1	TRBJ2-1	CSVRTSGGSYNEQFF	TGCAGCGTCCGGACTAGCGGGGGCTCCTACAATGAGCAGTTCTTC
once	NA	TRBV14	TRBJ2-7	CAGSQDRGRYYEQYF	TGTGCCGGCAGCCAAGACCGCGGTCGCTACTACGAGCAGTACTTC
NA	TRBD1	TRBV7-2	TRBJ1-2	CASSLNIGGGYTF	TGTGCCAGCAGCCTTAATATAGGGGGCGGCTACACCTTC
NA	TRBD1	TRBV5-1	TRBJ2-7	CASSLAGQGRSEQYF	TGCGCCAGCAGCTTGGCTGGACAGGGTCGAAGCGAGCAGTACTTC
few	NA	TRBV12-3/TRBV12-4	TRBJ2-3	CASSWGGADTQYF	TGTGCCAGCAGTTGGGGCGGGGCAGATACGCAGTATTTT
once	NA	TRBV5-1	TRBJ1-1	CATSGTANTEAFF	TGCGCCACCTCCGGGACTGCGAACACTGAAGCTTTCTTT
NA	TRBD1	TRBV7-9	TRBJ1-4	CASSLTLRDRGLATNEKLFF	TGTGCCAGCAGCCTTACCCTCCGGGACAGGGGCTTAGCAACTAATGAAAAACTGTTTTTT
NA	TRBD1	TRBV29-1	TRBJ2-3	CSVEDMPGQGGTDTQYF	TGCAGCGTTGAAGATATGCCGGGACAGGGGGGGACAGATACGCAGTATTTT
few	TRBD1	TRBV27	TRBJ2-1	CASSLLGQGADEQFF	TGTGCCAGCAGTTTATTGGGACAGGGGGCTGATGAGCAGTTCTTC
NA	TRBD2	TRBV29-1	TRBJ2-1	CSVLRAGAYNERFF	TGCAGCGTTTTACGAGCGGGGGCTTACAATGAGCGGTTCTTC
NA	NA	TRBV6-6	TRBJ1-1	CASSYPRGGANTEAFF	TGTGCCAGCAGTTACCCCCGAGGAGGAGCGAACACTGAAGCTTTCTTT
few	TRBD2	TRBV20-1	TRBJ2-3	CSAPGLAGGKADTQYF	TGCAGTGCTCCGGGACTAGCGGGGGGAAAGGCAGATACGCAGTATTTT
NA	NA	TRBV20-1	TRBJ1-5	CSAFLLGGNSNQPQHF	TGCAGTGCTTTTCTTCTGGGAGGGAATAGCAATCAGCCCCAGCATTTT
few	NA	TRBV20-1	TRBJ1-5	CSAPTPGREDQPQHF	TGCAGTGCTCCTACCCCGGGGAGAGAGGATCAGCCCCAGCATTTT
NA	NA	TRBV6-1	TRBJ1-6	CASMARSYNSPLHF	TGTGCCAGCATGGCCCGCTCCTATAATTCACCCCTCCACTTT
few	TRBD1	TRBV7-9	TRBJ2-5	CASSFTQGARETQYF	TGTGCCAGCAGCTTCACGCAGGGGGCGCGAGAGACCCAGTACTTC
NA	NA	TRBV6-1	TRBJ2-7	CAGRLQGTYEQYF	TGTGCCGGCCGGTTACAGGGCACCTACGAGCAGTACTTC
once	NA	TRBV7-9	TRBJ2-7	CASSLTGGSSYEQYF	TGTGCCAGCAGCTTAACGGGGGGCAGCTCCTACGAGCAGTACTTC
once	TRBD2	TRBV9	TRBJ2-5	CASSVISGGAKETQYF	TGTGCCAGCAGCGTTATTAGCGGGGGGGCAAAAGAGACCCAGTACTTC
NA	TRBD2	TRBV20-1	TRBJ2-3	CSAPKRGATDTQYF	TGCAGTGCTCCGAAGCGGGGGGCCACAGATACGCAGTATTTT
few	TRBD2	TRBV6-6	TRBJ2-5	CASSYSTSGGFQETQYF	TGTGCCAGCAGTTACTCGACTAGCGGGGGCTTTCAAGAGACCCAGTACTTC
NA	NA	TRBV27	TRBJ2-7	CASSLSLLAAYEQYF	TGTGCCAGCAGTTTATCCCTACTCGCCGCCTACGAGCAGTACTTC
few	NA	TRBV5-4	TRBJ2-5	CASSLDRSETQYF	TGTGCCAGCAGCTTGGATCGGTCGGAGACCCAGTACTTC
NA	NA	TRBV5-1	TRBJ2-7	CASSLFKNSYEQYF	TGCGCCAGCAGCTTGTTCAAAAACTCCTACGAGCAGTACTTC
NA	NA	TRBV20-1	TRBJ1-1	CRSQGGRNTEAFF	TGCAGGAGCCAAGGCGGGAGGAACACTGAAGCTTTCTTT
few	TRBD2	TRBV29-1	TRBJ2-1	CSVDLAGGGFEQFF	TGCAGCGTTGATCTGGCGGGGGGCGGGTTTGAGCAGTTCTTC
few	NA	TRBV12-3/TRBV12-4	TRBJ2-6	CASSLGRGKWSGANVLTF	TGTGCCAGCAGTTTAGGCCGAGGGAAATGGTCTGGGGCCAACGTCCTGACTTTC
few	NA	TRBV6-4	TRBJ1-5	CAITTGISNQPQHF	TGTGCCATCACTACAGGAATCAGCAATCAGCCCCAGCATTTT
few	NA	TRBV12-3/TRBV12-4	TRBJ2-4	CASSPSTEHLGKNIQYF	TGTGCCAGCAGTCCATCGACAGAACATTTGGGCAAAAACATTCAGTACTTC
NA	NA	TRBV7-7	TRBJ2-3	CASSLGPGPTDTQYF	TGTGCTAGCAGCTTAGGACCGGGACCCACAGATACGCAGTATTTT
NA	TRBD2	TRBV9	TRBJ2-3	CASSVAHGGGTDTQYF	TGTGCCAGCAGCGTAGCTCACGGGGGGGGCACAGATACGCAGTATTTT
NA	TRBD1	TRBV4-1	TRBJ2-7	CASSHPTGGVPYEQYF	TGCGCCAGCAGCCATCCCACAGGGGGCGTCCCCTACGAGCAGTACTTC
NA	TRBD1	TRBV11-2	TRBJ2-1	CASLWGWGQRHNEQFF	TGTGCCAGCTTATGGGGATGGGGACAGAGACACAATGAGCAGTTCTTC
NA	NA	TRBV20-1	TRBJ2-1	CSARGSRSSYNEQFF	TGCAGTGCTAGAGGCTCTCGAAGCTCCTACAATGAGCAGTTCTTC
many	NA	TRBV5-1	TRBJ2-1	CASSFVEGAAYNEQFF	TGCGCCAGCAGCTTCGTGGAGGGGGCGGCCTACAATGAGCAGTTCTTC
few	TRBD2	TRBV20-1	TRBJ2-1	CSAWDSGGFYNEQFF	TGCAGTGCTTGGGATAGCGGGGGGTTCTACAATGAGCAGTTCTTC
NA	TRBD2	TRBV20-1	TRBJ2-7	CSAIDSGLGRETPYF	TGCAGTGCTATTGATTCGGGACTAGGGCGGGAGACCCCGTACTTC
NA	NA	TRBV11-2	TRBJ1-2	CASSLGIGGALGYTF	TGTGCCAGCAGCTTAGGAATTGGGGGGGCGCTTGGCTACACCTTC
once	NA	TRBV3-1	TRBJ1-2	CASSMGHSPAGYTF	TGTGCCAGCAGCATGGGACACAGCCCTGCTGGCTACACCTTC
NA	TRBD1	TRBV5-5	TRBJ1-1	CASSADRGRAFF	TGTGCCAGCAGCGCGGACAGGGGAAGAGCTTTCTTT
NA	NA	TRBV10-3	TRBJ2-3	CAISGLAGAYTDTQYF	TGTGCCATCAGTGGGCTGGCGGGTGCCTACACAGATACGCAGTATTTT
few	NA	TRBV5-1	TRBJ1-4	CASSFTNGNEKLFF	TGCGCCAGCAGCTTTACGAACGGGAATGAAAAACTGTTTTTT
NA	NA	TRBV12-3/TRBV12-4	TRBJ2-7	CANNSYEQYF	TGTGCCAACAATTCCTACGAGCAGTACTTC
NA	TRBD1	TRBV6-6	TRBJ2-6	CASSYPIDRAGANVLTF	TGTGCCAGCAGTTACCCGATTGACAGGGCCGGGGCCAACGTCCTGACTTTC
NA	NA	TRBV3-1	TRBJ1-1	CASRGLDRNTEAFF	TGCGCCAGTCGGGGGCTTGACAGGAACACTGAAGCTTTCTTT
NA	NA	TRBV5-1	TRBJ1-1	CASIFWREEAGNTEAFF	TGCGCCAGCATCTTTTGGCGGGAGGAGGCAGGGAACACTGAAGCTTTCTTT